One and the same sample provided the 26 T cell receptor beta chains below, sequenced in a study. TCRdb re-analysed the 5' RACE reads in MiXCR, keeping a single row per CDR3 protein. The sample consists of just over 60,000 distinct CDR3 sequences, approximately 31% of them appearing once. The specimen was tumor-infiltrating naive CD4+ T cells sorted from the breast tumor. Described subset: naive CD4+ T cells, CD4+CD45RA+CD25-. The receptors come from a female donor with breast cancer.

V and J are TRBV29-1 and TRBJ2-3; possibly TRBD1 or TRBD2 for D (5 bases each). Germline assignment: CDR1 SQVTM and CDR2 ANQGSEA. The CDR3 totals 14 residues. V gave up 7 bases and J gave up 6 bases, with 20 bases separating them. This CDR3 reads CSGNVGAAADTQYF. Here the CDR3 DNA reads TGCAGCGGCAACGTCGGGGCAGCGGCGGATACGCAGTATTTT.

The chain employs TRBV4-3 and TRBJ1-2; D remains unclear. The V and J ends lost 0 bases and 4 bases respectively, with 12 bases between them. Germline CDR1 LGHNA, CDR2 YSLEER. The CDR3 totals 15 residues. The DNA of the CDR3 is TGCGCCAGCAGCCAAGATCGTATAGCGTTCTATGGCTACACCTTC. It translates to CASSQDRIAFYGYTF.

The gene calls are TRBV20-1 and TRBJ2-7; 10 bases are shared with TRBD1. Germline CDR1 is DFQATT and CDR2 is SNEGSKA (reference sequence). The CDR3 is 15 residues long. V was clipped by 1 base and J by 2 bases; unmatched bases: 5. CDR3 loop: CSARAPGQGPYEQYF. The CDR3 coding sequence is TGCAGTGCTAGAGCCCCGGGACAGGGGCCCTACGAGCAGTACTTC.

V gene TRBV7-8 combines with J gene TRBJ1-3, with 9 bases fitting TRBD1. J was trimmed by 1 base and V by 5 bases; bases with no gene match: 3. The germline gives CDR1 SGHVS, CDR2 FQNEAQ. This CDR3 is 15 amino acids long. As DNA, the CDR3 is TGTGCCAGCAGCCACAGGGGGCAGTCTGGAAACACCATATATTTT. As protein: CASSHRGQSGNTIYF.

The rearrangement joins TRBV6-2 or TRBV6-3 to TRBJ2-4; 8 bases align to TRBD1. The CDR3 contains 14 residues. V lost 6 bases, J lost 5 bases, and 6 bases stayed unmatched. Germline V gene lookup returns CDR1 MNHEY and CDR2 SVGEGT. CDR3 nucleotide sequence: TGTGCCAGCAGCTTTACAGGGGGTGAAAACATTCAGTACTTC. It is translated as CASSFTGGENIQYF.

This clonotype has just a few counts. The rearrangement joins TRBV29-1 to TRBJ2-5; TRBD2 aligns across 8 bases. CDR3 size: 13 residues. Germline-derived CDR1 and CDR2 are SQVTM and ANQGSEA. V shed 7 bases, J shed 2 bases, and the junction held 6 bases outside the gene matches. The CDR3 DNA is TGCAGCGGGTATAGCGGGACACAAGAGACCCAGTACTTC. Translating it yields CSGYSGTQETQYF.

This clonotype qualifies as medium-sized (0.01 to 0.1%). The chain carries TRBV7-9 and TRBJ1-2; D gene uncertain. This CDR3 is built from 13 residues. V gave up 1 base and J gave up 8 bases, with 11 bases separating them. The germline gives CDR1 SEHNR, CDR2 FQNEAQ (reference sequence). CDR3 amino acids: CASSLVSGRGYTF. The CDR3 region has the DNA TGTGCCAGCAGCTTAGTGTCGGGGAGAGGCTACACCTTC.

The chain has TRBV6-1 and TRBJ1-1; no clear D gene. From germline, CDR1 is MNHNS and CDR2 SASEGT. The CDR3 is 11 residues long. Trimming pared 8 bases from V and 10 bases from J, leaving 14 bases between. The CDR3 loop reads CASGEVLVAFF. As DNA, the CDR3 is TGTGCCAGCGGGGAGGTTTTAGTAGCTTTCTTT.

There are a few counts of this clonotype. The rearrangement joins TRBV20-1 to TRBJ2-7; possibly TRBD2 for D (5 bases). Germline V gene data show CDR1 as DFQATT and CDR2 as SNEGSKA (reference sequence). Deletions cut 2 bases from V and 2 bases from J, with 7 bases between. This CDR3 is built from 12 residues. This chain's CDR3 is CSARRGAYEQYF. The CDR3 DNA follows: TGCAGTGCTAGACGGGGAGCCTACGAGCAGTACTTC.

This clonotype was detected a few times. The rearrangement uses TRBV2 and TRBJ2-3; maybe TRBD1 (5 bases). Germline V gene sequence: CDR1 SNHLY, CDR2 FYNNEI. The V and J ends lost 5 bases and 6 bases respectively, with 12 bases between them. CDR3 length equals 13 residues. CDR3 nucleotide sequence: TGTGCCAGCAGTTACAAGACAGACGATACGCAGTATTTT. Protein product: CASSYKTDDTQYF.

Many counts were recorded for this clonotype. The J gene is TRBJ2-7, the V gene TRBV5-1, with D perhaps TRBD1 (5 bases). V shed 4 bases and J shed 5 bases, with 13 bases lying between them. The germline gives CDR1 SGHRS, CDR2 YFSETQ. This CDR3 has 13 residues. The CDR3 protein is CASSLQGRDEQYF. Here the CDR3 DNA reads TGCGCCAGCAGCCTCCAGGGTCGCGACGAGCAGTACTTC.

The chain employs TRBV6-1 and TRBJ1-1; D perhaps matches TRBD1 (5 bases). The CDR3 spans 15 residues. Germline V lookup: CDR1 MNHNS, CDR2 SASEGT. Trimming removed 6 bases from V and 2 bases from J, with 16 bases in between. In DNA, the CDR3 is TGTGCCAGCAGGAACCCCTCTACAGGTAACACTGAAGCTTTCTTT. Protein product: CASRNPSTGNTEAFF.

A note on this clonotype: The final CDR3 position lacks the conserved phenylalanine or tryptophan, pointing to a likely read error. The CDR3 DNA follows: TGTGCCAGGTTTTCCCCAGCTAACTATGGCTACACCCTC. This encodes CARFSPANYGYTL. The gene calls are TRBV28 and TRBJ1-2; D gene unclear. The ends were cut back, 9 bases at V and 0 bases at J, with 11 bases in the middle. This CDR3 region has 13 residues. Germline V gives CDR1 MDHEN, CDR2 SYDVKM.

The gene calls are TRBV12-3 or TRBV12-4 and TRBJ1-5; 9 bases agree with TRBD1. The CDR3 length is 14 residues. The V and J ends lost 5 bases and 7 bases, in that order; junction bases with no gene match: 6. The DNA for the CDR3 is TGTGCCAGCAGTGAGACAGGGGGTGGACAGCCCCAGCATTTT. This gives the protein CASSETGGGQPQHF.

In its sample, this clonotype was seen once. This sequence joins TRBV28 and TRBJ1-5, with unresolved D. Trimming removed 5 bases at V and 2 bases at J, with 13 bases between. Per germline, CDR1 MDHEN and CDR2 SYDVKM. The CDR3 contains 15 residues. The CDR3 loop is CASSASRRGNQPQHF. CDR3 in DNA: TGTGCCAGCAGTGCGAGCCGACGGGGCAATCAGCCCCAGCATTTT. Full variable domain (outside the CDR3, taken from reference TRBV28 and TRBJ1-5): DVKVTQSSRYLVKRTGEKVFLECVQDMDHENMFWYRQDPGLGLRLIYFSYDVKMKEKGDIPEGYSVSREKKERFSLILESASTNQTSMYLCASSASRRGNQPQHFGDGTRLSIL.

In its sample, this clonotype was seen many times. J is TRBJ2-1 and V is TRBV7-3; 13 bases align to TRBD2. CDR1 SGHTA and CDR2 FQGTGA come from the germline V gene. V gave up 5 bases and J gave up 4 bases; unmatched junction bases: 2. The CDR3 covers 15 residues. The CDR3: CASSMTSGRYNEQFF. CDR3 DNA sequence: TGTGCCAGCAGCATGACTAGCGGGAGGTACAATGAGCAGTTCTTC.

On this clonotype itself: One end of the junction does not line up with germline, which may come from a read error. V and J are TRBV7-9 and TRBJ2-1; unclear D gene. Germline loops: CDR1 SEHNR, CDR2 FQNEAQ (reference sequence). The length of the CDR3 is 16 residues. The CDR3 protein is CTSSLARDVPWNEQFF. As DNA, the CDR3 is TGTACCAGCAGCTTAGCCCGAGACGTCCCTTGGAATGAGCAGTTCTTC.

J is TRBJ1-3 and V is TRBV12-3 or TRBV12-4; D is unresolved. V lost 8 bases to trimming and J lost 0 bases, with 8 bases between them. The CDR3 contains 13 residues. DNA for the CDR3: TGTGCCAGCCTGCCTGGCTCTGGAAACACCATATATTTT. It specifies CASLPGSGNTIYF.

This clonotype turned up a few times. CDR3 sequence (DNA): TGCGCCAGCAGATCCGGGACATCGTTAGGCGAGCAGTACTTC. Residues: CASRSGTSLGEQYF. This sequence joins TRBV5-1 and TRBJ2-7; a possible D gene is TRBD1 (6 bases). The ends were cut back, 5 bases at V and 6 bases at J, with 18 bases in the middle. Germline V lookup: CDR1 SGHRS, CDR2 YFSETQ. There are 14 residues in the CDR3.

The count of this clonotype is one. The chain couples TRBV7-8 to TRBJ2-1; tentative D call: TRBD2 (5 bases). The V and J ends lost 1 base and 7 bases respectively, with 11 bases between them. The germline CDR1 and CDR2 sequences are SGHVS and FQNEAQ. CDR3 length equals 14 residues. The CDR3 reads CASSLVSGINEQFF. CDR3 sequence (DNA): TGTGCCAGCAGCTTAGTTTCGGGGATAAATGAGCAGTTCTTC. Variable domain in full (rest from reference TRBV7-8 and TRBJ2-1): GAGVSQSPRYKVAKRGQDVALRCDPISGHVSLFWYQQALGQGPEFLTYFQNEAQLDKSGLPSDRFFAERPEGSVSTLKIQRTQQEDSAVYLCASSLVSGINEQFFGPGTRLTVL.

The chain combines TRBV20-1 with TRBJ2-2; 8 nucleotides match TRBD1. Germline V gives CDR1 DFQATT, CDR2 SNEGSKA (reference sequence). J lost 6 bases, V lost 0 bases, and 6 bases had no gene match. The CDR3 spans 15 residues. The CDR3 loop reads CSARDVWTGPGELFF. CDR3 sequence (DNA): TGCAGTGCTAGAGATGTTTGGACAGGGCCCGGGGAGCTGTTTTTT.

Only a few counts were recorded for this clonotype. The V call is TRBV4-2, the J call TRBJ1-4, with TRBD1 as a possible D gene (5 bases). Germline CDR1 reads LGHNA; CDR2 reads YNFKEQ. The CDR3 has 14 residues. V lost 1 base to trimming and J lost 4 bases, with 7 bases between them. The CDR3 sequence: CASSQGGDNEKLFF. CDR3 bases: TGTGCCAGCAGCCAAGGGGGGGATAATGAAAAACTGTTTTTT.

This clonotype was counted ten times or more. V usage is TRBV5-1 and J usage is TRBJ2-5, with D possibly TRBD2 on 5 matching bases. The CDR3 contains 15 residues. The germline V gene encodes CDR1 SGHRS and CDR2 YFSETQ. V lost 3 bases and J 5 bases, leaving 17 bases between the germline ends. For the CDR3, the DNA is TGCGCCAGCAGCTCCGGACGGGATGTGCTTGAGACCCAGTACTTC. This codes for CASSSGRDVLETQYF.

This chain uses TRBV29-1 with TRBJ2-7; D may be TRBD1 or TRBD2 (5 bases each). V lost 7 bases, J lost 6 bases, and 16 bases lay in between. Germline V CDR1 and CDR2: SQVTM, ANQGSEA. CDR3 length equals 12 residues. This CDR3 reads CSASGTPIEQYF. The CDR3 DNA is TGCAGCGCTTCCGGGACCCCCATCGAGCAGTACTTC.

The sample holds a few counts of this clonotype. The J gene is TRBJ1-5, the V gene TRBV6-2 or TRBV6-3; D unclear. The CDR3 is 13 residues long. Germline CDR1 MNHEY, CDR2 SVGEGT. V was cut by 4 bases and J by 7 bases, with 11 bases left in between. The CDR3 region is CASSFVGSQPQHF. The CDR3 DNA is TGTGCCAGCAGTTTCGTGGGGAGCCAGCCCCAGCATTTT.

This clonotype has a handful of counts. CDR3 in amino acids: CASMDTEAFF. The CDR3 DNA is TGTGCCAGCATGGACACTGAAGCTTTCTTT. V and J are TRBV6-6 and TRBJ1-1; D gene ambiguous. Germline CDR1 MNHNY, CDR2 SVGAGI (reference sequence). The CDR3 is made up of 10 amino acids. The V gene lost 7 bases and the J gene lost 3 bases, with 3 bases spanning the gap.